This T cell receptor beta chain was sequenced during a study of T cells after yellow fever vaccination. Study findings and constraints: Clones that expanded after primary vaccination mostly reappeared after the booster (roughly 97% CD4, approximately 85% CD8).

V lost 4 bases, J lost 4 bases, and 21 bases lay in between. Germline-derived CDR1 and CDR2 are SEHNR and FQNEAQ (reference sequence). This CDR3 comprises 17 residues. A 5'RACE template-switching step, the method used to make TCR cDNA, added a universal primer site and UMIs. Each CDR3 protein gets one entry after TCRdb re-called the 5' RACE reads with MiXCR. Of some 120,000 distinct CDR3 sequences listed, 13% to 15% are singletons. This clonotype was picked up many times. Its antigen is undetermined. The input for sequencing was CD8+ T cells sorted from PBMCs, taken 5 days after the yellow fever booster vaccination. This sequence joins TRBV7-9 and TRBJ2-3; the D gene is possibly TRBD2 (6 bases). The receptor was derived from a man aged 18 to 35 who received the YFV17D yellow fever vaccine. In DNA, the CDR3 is TGTGCCAGCAGCTCCGAGGGCCGGGGCTGGGGGGCAGATACGCAGTATTTT. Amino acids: CASSSEGRGWGADTQYF.